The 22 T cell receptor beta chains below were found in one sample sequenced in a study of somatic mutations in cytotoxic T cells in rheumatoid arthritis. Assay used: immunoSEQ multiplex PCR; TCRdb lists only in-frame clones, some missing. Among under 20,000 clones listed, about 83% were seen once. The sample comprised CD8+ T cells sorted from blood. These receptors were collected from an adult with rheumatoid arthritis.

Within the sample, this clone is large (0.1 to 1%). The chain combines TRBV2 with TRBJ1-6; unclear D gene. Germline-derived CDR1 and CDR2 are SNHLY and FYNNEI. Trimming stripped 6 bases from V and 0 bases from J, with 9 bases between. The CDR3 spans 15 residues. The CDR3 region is CASRDGSSYNSPLHF. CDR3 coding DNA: TGTGCCAGCAGGGACGGTAGCTCCTATAATTCACCCCTCCACTTT.

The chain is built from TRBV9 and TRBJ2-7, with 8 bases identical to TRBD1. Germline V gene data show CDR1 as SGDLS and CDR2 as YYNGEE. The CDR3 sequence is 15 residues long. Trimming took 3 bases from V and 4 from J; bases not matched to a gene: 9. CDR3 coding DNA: TGTGCCAGCAGCGGAACACCGGGACAGGAGTACGAGCAGTACTTC. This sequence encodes CASSGTPGQEYEQYF.

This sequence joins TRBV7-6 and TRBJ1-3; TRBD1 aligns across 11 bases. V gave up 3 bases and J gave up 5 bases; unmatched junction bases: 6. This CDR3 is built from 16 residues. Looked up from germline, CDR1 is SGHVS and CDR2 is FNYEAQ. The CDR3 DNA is TGTGCCAGCAGCTTTCGGGACAGGGGGAGGCGAAACACCATATATTTT. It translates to CASSFRDRGRRNTIYF.

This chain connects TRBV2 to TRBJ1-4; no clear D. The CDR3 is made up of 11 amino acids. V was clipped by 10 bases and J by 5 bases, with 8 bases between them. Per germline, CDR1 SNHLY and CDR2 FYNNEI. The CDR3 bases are TGTGCCAACGGCCGAAATGAAAAACTGTTTTTT. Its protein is CANGRNEKLFF.

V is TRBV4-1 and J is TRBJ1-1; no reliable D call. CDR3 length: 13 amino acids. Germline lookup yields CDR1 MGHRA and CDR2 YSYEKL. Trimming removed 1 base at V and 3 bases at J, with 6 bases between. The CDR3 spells CASSQVGDTEAFF. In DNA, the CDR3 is TGCGCCAGCAGCCAAGTCGGGGACACTGAAGCTTTCTTT.

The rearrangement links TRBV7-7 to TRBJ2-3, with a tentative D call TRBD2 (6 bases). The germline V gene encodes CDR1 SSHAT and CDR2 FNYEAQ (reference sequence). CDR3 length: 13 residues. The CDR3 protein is CASGYSSTDTQYF. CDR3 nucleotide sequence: TGTGCTAGCGGATACTCTAGCACAGATACGCAGTATTTT.

Here the CDR3 DNA reads TGTGCCAGCAGCCCTGGGACAGGAGGACTAGGCCTTAATGAAAAACTGTTTTTT. Its translation: CASSPGTGGLGLNEKLFF. This chain uses TRBV5-6 with TRBJ1-4, with 8 bases matching TRBD1. CDR1 is SGHDT, CDR2 YYEEEE, per germline. The J segment lost 4 bases and the V segment lost 4 bases, leaving 15 bases of the junction unmatched. There are 18 residues in the CDR3.

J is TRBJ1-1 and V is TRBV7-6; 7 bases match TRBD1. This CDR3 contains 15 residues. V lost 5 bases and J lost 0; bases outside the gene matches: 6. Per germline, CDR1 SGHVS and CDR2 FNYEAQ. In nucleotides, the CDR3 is TGTGCCAGCAGCCCTAACAGGGGTATGAACACTGAAGCTTTCTTT. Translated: CASSPNRGMNTEAFF.

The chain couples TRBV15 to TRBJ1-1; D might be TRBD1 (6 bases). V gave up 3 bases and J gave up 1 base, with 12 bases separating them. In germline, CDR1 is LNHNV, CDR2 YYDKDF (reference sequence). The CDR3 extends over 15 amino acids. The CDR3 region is CATSSADRRNTEAFF. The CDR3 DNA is TGTGCCACCAGCAGTGCGGACAGAAGGAACACTGAAGCTTTCTTT.

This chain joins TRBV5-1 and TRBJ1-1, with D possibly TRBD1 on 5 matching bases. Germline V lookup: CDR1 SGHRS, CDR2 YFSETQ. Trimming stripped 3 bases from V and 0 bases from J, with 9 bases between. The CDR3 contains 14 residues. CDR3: CASSSPGLNTEAFF. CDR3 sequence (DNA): TGCGCCAGCAGCTCCCCAGGGTTGAACACTGAAGCTTTCTTT.

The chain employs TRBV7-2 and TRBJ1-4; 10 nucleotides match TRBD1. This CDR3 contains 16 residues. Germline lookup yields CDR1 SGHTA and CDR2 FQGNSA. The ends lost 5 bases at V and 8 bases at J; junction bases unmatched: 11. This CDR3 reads CASSHPGDRGGEKLFF. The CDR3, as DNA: TGTGCCAGCAGCCACCCCGGGGACAGGGGAGGGGAAAAACTGTTTTTT. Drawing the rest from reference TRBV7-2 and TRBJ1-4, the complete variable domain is GAGVSQSPSNKVTEKGKDVELRCDPISGHTALYWYRQSLGQGLEFLIYFQGNSAPDKSGLPSDRFSAERTGGSVSTLTIQRTQQEDSAVYLCASSHPGDRGGEKLFFGSGTQLSVL.

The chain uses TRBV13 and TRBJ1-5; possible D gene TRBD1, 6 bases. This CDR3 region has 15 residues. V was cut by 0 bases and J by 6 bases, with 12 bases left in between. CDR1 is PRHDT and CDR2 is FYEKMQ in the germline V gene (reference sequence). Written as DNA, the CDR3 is TGTGCCAGCAGCTTAGGGGGGGCCCCCGTTCAGCCCCAGCATTTT. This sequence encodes CASSLGGAPVQPQHF. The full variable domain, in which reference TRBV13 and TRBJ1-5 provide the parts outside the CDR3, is AAGVIQSPRHLIKEKRETATLKCYPIPRHDTVYWYQQGPGQDPQFLISFYEKMQSDKGSIPDRFSAQQFSDYHSELNMSSLELGDSALYFCASSLGGAPVQPQHFGDGTRLSIL.

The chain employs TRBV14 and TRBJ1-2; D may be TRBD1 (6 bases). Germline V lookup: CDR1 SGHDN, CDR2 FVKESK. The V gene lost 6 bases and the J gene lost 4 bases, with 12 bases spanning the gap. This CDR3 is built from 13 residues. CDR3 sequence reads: CASRPTGSYGYTF. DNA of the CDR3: TGTGCCAGCAGACCCACAGGGAGCTATGGCTACACCTTC.

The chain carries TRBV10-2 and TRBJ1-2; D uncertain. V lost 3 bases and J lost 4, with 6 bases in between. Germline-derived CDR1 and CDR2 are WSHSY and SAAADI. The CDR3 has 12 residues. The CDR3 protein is CASSDWTYGYTF. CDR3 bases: TGCGCCAGCAGTGATTGGACCTATGGCTACACCTTC.

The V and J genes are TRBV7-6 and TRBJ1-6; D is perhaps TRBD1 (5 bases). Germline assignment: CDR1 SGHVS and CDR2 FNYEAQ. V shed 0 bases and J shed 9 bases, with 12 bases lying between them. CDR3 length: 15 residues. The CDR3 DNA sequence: TGTGCCAGCAGCTTAGCGTCCGGGGCCGCTTCACCCCTCCACTTT. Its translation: CASSLASGAASPLHF.

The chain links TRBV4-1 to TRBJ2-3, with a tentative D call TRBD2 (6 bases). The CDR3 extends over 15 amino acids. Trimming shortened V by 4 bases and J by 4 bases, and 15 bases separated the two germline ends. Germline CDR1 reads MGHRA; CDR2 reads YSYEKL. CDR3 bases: TGCGCCAGCAGCCCCGAGGGACTGTCTGCAGATACGCAGTATTTT. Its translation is CASSPEGLSADTQYF.

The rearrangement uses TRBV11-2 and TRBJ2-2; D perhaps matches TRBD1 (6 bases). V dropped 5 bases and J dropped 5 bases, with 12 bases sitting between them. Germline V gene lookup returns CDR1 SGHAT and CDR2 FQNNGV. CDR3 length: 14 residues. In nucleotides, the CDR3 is TGTGCCAGCAGCCTACAGGGCTGGACCGGGGAGCTGTTTTTT. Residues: CASSLQGWTGELFF.

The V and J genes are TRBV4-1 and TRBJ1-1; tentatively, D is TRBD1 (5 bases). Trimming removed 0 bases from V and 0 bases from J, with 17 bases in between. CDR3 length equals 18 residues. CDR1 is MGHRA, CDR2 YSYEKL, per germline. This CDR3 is CASSQDLNPTAMNTEAFF. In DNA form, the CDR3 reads TGCGCCAGCAGCCAAGACTTAAACCCGACAGCGATGAACACTGAAGCTTTCTTT.

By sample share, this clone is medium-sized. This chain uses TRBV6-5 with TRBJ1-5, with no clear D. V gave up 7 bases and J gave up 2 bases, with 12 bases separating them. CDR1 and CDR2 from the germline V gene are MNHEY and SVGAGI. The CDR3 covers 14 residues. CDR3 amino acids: CASTTSGGNQPQHF. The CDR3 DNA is TGTGCCAGCACCACCTCTGGGGGCAATCAGCCCCAGCATTTT.

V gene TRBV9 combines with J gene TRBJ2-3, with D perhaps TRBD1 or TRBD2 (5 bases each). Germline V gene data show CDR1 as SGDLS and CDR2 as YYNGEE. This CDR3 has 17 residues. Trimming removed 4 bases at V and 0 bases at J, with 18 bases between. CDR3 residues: CASSPRSGTSSTDTQYF. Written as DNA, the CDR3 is TGTGCCAGCAGCCCGCGCTCAGGGACCTCTAGCACAGATACGCAGTATTTT.

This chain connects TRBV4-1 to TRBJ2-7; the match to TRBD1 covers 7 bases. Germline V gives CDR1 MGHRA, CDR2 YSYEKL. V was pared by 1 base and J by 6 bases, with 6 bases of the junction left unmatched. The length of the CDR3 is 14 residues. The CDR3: CASSQGQGLGEQYF. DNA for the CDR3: TGCGCCAGCAGCCAAGGACAGGGATTAGGCGAGCAGTACTTC.

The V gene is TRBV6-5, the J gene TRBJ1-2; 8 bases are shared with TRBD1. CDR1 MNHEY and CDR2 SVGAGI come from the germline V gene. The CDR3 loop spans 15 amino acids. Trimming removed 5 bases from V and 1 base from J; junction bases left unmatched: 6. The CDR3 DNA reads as TGTGCCAGCAGTCCTCGACAGGGGTTTAACTATGGCTACACCTTC. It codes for CASSPRQGFNYGYTF.